The T cell receptor beta chain under discussion was sequenced for a study of blood T cell repertoires in COVID-19. Study details: COVID-19 samples, acute and convalescent, were from the United States, Italy and Spain.

Original analysis: Amplifying reference gene primers gave estimates of nucleated cell counts. Sequenced by immunoSEQ multiplex PCR; TCRdb stores in-frame clones only, minus some. V and J calls plus clone size are reproduced from that table; the DNA served to infer D and trimming. Here the sample spans about 100,000 clones, just under 95% being singletons. CDR1 is SGHRS and CDR2 is YFSETQ in the germline V gene. This CDR3 region has 14 residues. The V end lost 1 base, the J end lost 3 bases, and 9 bases lay between the germline ends. The V gene is TRBV5-1, the J gene TRBJ2-3; maybe TRBD2 (5 bases). The sequence was collected from a woman aged 45-59 years with COVID-19, enrolled during active disease. Sequencing was carried out using peripheral blood. CDR3 bases: TGCGCCAGCAGCTTGTCTAGCCCGACAGATACGCAGTATTTT. Translating gives CASSLSSPTDTQYF.